Listed below are T cell receptor beta chains from one sample, sequenced in a study of metastatic and nonmetastatic thyroid tumors. TCRdb redid the clone calls on the PCR reads using MiXCR. Of tens of thousands of clones in the sample, approximately 51% are singletons; the top ten hold around a quarter. Material for sequencing was tumor tissue. The receptors come from a male donor with papillary thyroid cancer or a benign thyroid nodule (not recorded which). Some clones in this sample may be carry-over from other donors' samples. Both conserved end residues are part of each CDR3. Each record gives: V gene, J gene, clone size, D gene, CDR3 DNA, CDR3 protein. The D gene is left open where the match is weak. The listing skips clone size in some rows; elsewhere it reads once, few, many or a size class.

v_gene: TRBV5-1
j_gene: TRBJ2-7
abundance: .
d_gene: .
CDR3nt: TGCGCCAGCAGCTTCGGCTACGAGCAGTACTTC
CDR3aa: CASSFGYEQYF

v_gene: TRBV13
j_gene: TRBJ2-1
abundance: .
d_gene: TRBD2
CDR3nt: TGTGCCAGCAGCCTAGGGGAGGGAGGGGATGAGCAGTTCTTC
CDR3aa: CASSLGEGGDEQFF

v_gene: TRBV6-4
j_gene: TRBJ2-7
abundance: medium-sized
d_gene: .
CDR3nt: TGTGCCAGCAGTGAGGGCCCCTCCTACGAGCAGTACTTC
CDR3aa: CASSEGPSYEQYF

v_gene: TRBV10-1
j_gene: TRBJ2-5
abundance: few
d_gene: .
CDR3nt: TGCGCCAGCAGTGGAGGGGCCCAAGAGACCCAGTACTTC
CDR3aa: CASSGGAQETQYF

v_gene: TRBV30
j_gene: TRBJ2-7
abundance: .
d_gene: TRBD2
CDR3nt: TGTGCCTGGAGTAGTACCTCGGCGGGAGGTGACGAGCAGTACTTC
CDR3aa: CAWSSTSAGGDEQYF

v_gene: TRBV15
j_gene: TRBJ2-7
abundance: .
d_gene: TRBD1
CDR3nt: TGTGCCACCAGCACCCGGACAGGCCGAGGCGACGAGCAGTACTTC
CDR3aa: CATSTRTGRGDEQYF

v_gene: TRBV5-1
j_gene: TRBJ2-7
abundance: .
d_gene: TRBD2
CDR3nt: TGCGCCAGCAGCTTGGATTTAGCGGGCTACGAGCAGTACTTC
CDR3aa: CASSLDLAGYEQYF

v_gene: TRBV28
j_gene: TRBJ2-7
abundance: few
d_gene: .
CDR3nt: TGTGCCAGCAGTCCCTCGATGGACGCGAATTCCTACGAGCAGTACTTC
CDR3aa: CASSPSMDANSYEQYF

v_gene: TRBV20-1
j_gene: TRBJ2-7
abundance: .
d_gene: .
CDR3nt: TGCAGTGCTCCCCCAGCGGACAAGCCCTACGAGCAGTACTTC
CDR3aa: CSAPPADKPYEQYF

v_gene: TRBV4-1
j_gene: TRBJ2-7
abundance: .
d_gene: TRBD1
CDR3nt: TGCGCCAGCAGCCGGATTCGACAGGGACCCTACGAGCAGTACTTC
CDR3aa: CASSRIRQGPYEQYF

v_gene: TRBV5-1
j_gene: TRBJ1-1
abundance: few
d_gene: TRBD1
CDR3nt: TGCGCCAGCAGAATTGCAGGGGGTCGGAACACTGAAGCTTTCTTT
CDR3aa: CASRIAGGRNTEAFF

v_gene: TRBV6-5
j_gene: TRBJ1-2
abundance: few
d_gene: TRBD1
CDR3nt: TGTGCCAGCATTCTCGGACAGGGTGATAACTATGGCTACACCTTC
CDR3aa: CASILGQGDNYGYTF

v_gene: TRBV6-1
j_gene: TRBJ2-7
abundance: .
d_gene: TRBD1
CDR3nt: TGTGCCAGCAGTGAGGGGACAGGGGGCTCCTACGAGCAGTACTTC
CDR3aa: CASSEGTGGSYEQYF

v_gene: TRBV24-1
j_gene: TRBJ1-2
abundance: few
d_gene: TRBD1
CDR3nt: TGTGCCACCAGTGATTCACCGGACAGGGCTAACTATGGCTACACCTTC
CDR3aa: CATSDSPDRANYGYTF

v_gene: TRBV4-2
j_gene: TRBJ2-5
abundance: .
d_gene: TRBD2
CDR3nt: TGTGCCAGCAGCTCCACTCGGACTAGCGTCGAGACCCAGTACTTC
CDR3aa: CASSSTRTSVETQYF

v_gene: TRBV6-5
j_gene: TRBJ1-3
abundance: .
d_gene: .
CDR3nt: TGTGCCAGCAGTTACCAGGGAGGTAGTGGAAACACCATATATTTT
CDR3aa: CASSYQGGSGNTIYF

v_gene: TRBV30
j_gene: TRBJ2-1
abundance: .
d_gene: TRBD2
CDR3nt: TGTGCGGCGGGGGGGTCTCATGAGCAGTTCTTC
CDR3aa: CAAGGSHEQFF

v_gene: TRBV18
j_gene: TRBJ1-1
abundance: .
d_gene: .
CDR3nt: TGTGCCAGCTCAGAGACGCGGACAGAGAACACTGAAGCTTTCTTT
CDR3aa: CASSETRTENTEAFF

v_gene: TRBV20-1
j_gene: TRBJ2-1
abundance: .
d_gene: TRBD1
CDR3nt: TGCAGTGCGACCCGGGACAGGGTAAATGAGCAGTTCTTC
CDR3aa: CSATRDRVNEQFF

v_gene: TRBV11-2
j_gene: TRBJ2-1
abundance: .
d_gene: TRBD2
CDR3nt: TGTGCCAGCAGCCAAAGACTAGCGGGGGATAATGAGCAGTTCTTC
CDR3aa: CASSQRLAGDNEQFF

v_gene: TRBV11-2
j_gene: TRBJ2-1
abundance: few
d_gene: TRBD2
CDR3nt: TGTGCCAGCAGCTTCGGGACTAGTGGGTACAATGAGCAGTTCTTC
CDR3aa: CASSFGTSGYNEQFF

v_gene: TRBV28
j_gene: TRBJ2-2
abundance: .
d_gene: .
CDR3nt: TGTGCCAGCAGTTTAGCCGGGAGTTTAGCCGGGGAGCTGTTTTTT
CDR3aa: CASSLAGSLAGELFF

v_gene: TRBV24-1
j_gene: TRBJ2-5
abundance: many
d_gene: TRBD2
CDR3nt: TGTGCCACCAGTGATGGCGGGGGGGCCGAGACCCAGTACTTC
CDR3aa: CATSDGGGAETQYF

v_gene: TRBV24-1
j_gene: TRBJ2-5
abundance: .
d_gene: .
CDR3nt: TGTGCCACCAGTGATCTGGGGGGGGGCGAAGAGACCCAGTACTTC
CDR3aa: CATSDLGGGEETQYF

v_gene: TRBV6-1
j_gene: TRBJ1-3
abundance: few
d_gene: .
CDR3nt: TGTGCCAGCACGGGAGGGGGAAACACCATATATTTT
CDR3aa: CASTGGGNTIYF

v_gene: TRBV12-3/TRBV12-4
j_gene: TRBJ2-3
abundance: .
d_gene: .
CDR3nt: TGTGCCAGCAGTTTAAATTTGAATACGCAGTATTTT
CDR3aa: CASSLNLNTQYF

v_gene: TRBV11-2
j_gene: TRBJ2-7
abundance: .
d_gene: .
CDR3nt: TGTGCCAGCAGCTTAGAGGACTGGTACTCCTACGAGCAGTACTTC
CDR3aa: CASSLEDWYSYEQYF

v_gene: TRBV20-1
j_gene: TRBJ2-7
abundance: few
d_gene: TRBD1
CDR3nt: TGCAGTGCTCAGGGTATGACAGGGACCTACGAGCAGTACTTC
CDR3aa: CSAQGMTGTYEQYF

v_gene: TRBV30
j_gene: TRBJ1-1
abundance: .
d_gene: .
CDR3nt: TGTGCCTGGAGGGGCGGCGCCGAAGCTTTCTTT
CDR3aa: CAWRGGAEAFF

v_gene: TRBV19
j_gene: TRBJ2-1
abundance: .
d_gene: TRBD1
CDR3nt: TGTGCCAGTAGTATAGGAGCGGGACAGGGGGGCAATGAGCAGTTCTTC
CDR3aa: CASSIGAGQGGNEQFF

v_gene: TRBV5-1
j_gene: TRBJ2-7
abundance: .
d_gene: TRBD2
CDR3nt: TGCGCCAGCAGCTGGGGGACTAGTTACGAGCAGTACTTC
CDR3aa: CASSWGTSYEQYF

v_gene: TRBV20-1
j_gene: TRBJ2-7
abundance: .
d_gene: .
CDR3nt: TGCAGTGCTAGAGAGGTAGGGAAAACTTACGAGCAGTACTTC
CDR3aa: CSAREVGKTYEQYF

v_gene: TRBV6-1
j_gene: TRBJ1-6
abundance: .
d_gene: .
CDR3nt: TGTGCCAGCAGTCAACTAGACAGAGGTTCACCCCTCCACTTT
CDR3aa: CASSQLDRGSPLHF

v_gene: TRBV6-1
j_gene: TRBJ1-1
abundance: .
d_gene: TRBD1
CDR3nt: TGTGCCAGCAGTAAAGGACAGGTGAACACTGAAGCTTTCTTT
CDR3aa: CASSKGQVNTEAFF

v_gene: TRBV3-1
j_gene: TRBJ1-1
abundance: .
d_gene: .
CDR3nt: TGTGCCAGCAGCCAAGTGTCAGCCAACACTGAAGCTTTCTTT
CDR3aa: CASSQVSANTEAFF

v_gene: TRBV6-1
j_gene: TRBJ2-1
abundance: few
d_gene: .
CDR3nt: TGTGCCAGCAGTGAATGGTCTAATGAGCAGTTCTTC
CDR3aa: CASSEWSNEQFF

v_gene: TRBV20-1
j_gene: TRBJ2-7
abundance: .
d_gene: TRBD2
CDR3nt: TGCAGTGCTAGAGCGGCGGGAGGGCCCAAGAACGAGCAGTACTTC
CDR3aa: CSARAAGGPKNEQYF